This record concerns one T cell receptor (beta chain) sequence. This clone was seen more than once but under ten times. Its antigen target is currently unknown. Base qualities are not at hand, and no much larger clone is one base apart. The sample originates from a study of cytomegalovirus exposure and HLA in healthy donors (dated by TCRdb to about 2017). Broadly, across the study: According to an earlier analysis of 587 of the donors, about 170 million T cells yielded 117 million unique TCR beta sequences and about 300 Gb of sequence data. In a later analysis, previously published TCR beta repertoires from more than 500 donors were re-analyzed and high-resolution HLA genotyping was added so that TCR occurrence patterns could be studied. An early release covering more than 500 HLA-typed donors comprised about 310 gigabases of sequencing data and around 80 million unique TCR sequences. A later genetic analysis used genome-wide SNP genotypes for about 55% of the 666 donors, treating that subset as a discovery cohort. Roughly 5 DR-DQ haplotypes were treated as single units for association and clustering because of strong linkage in the cohort. Donor age, sex, ethnicity and CMV serostatus were compiled alongside the repertoire data. HLA typing included class I and class II loci at four-digit resolution. In the later analysis, no new phenotypic data were used to find candidate immune exposures; instead, reliance was placed on TCR beta sequences and their occurrence across donors. Every repertoire in the discovery cohort had been generated on one and the same sequencing platform. The number of typed donors differed by locus: about 620-640 for A, B, C, DRB1 and DQB1; 522 for DQA1; 606 for DPA1; and roughly 490 for DPB1. The study profiled the T cell repertoires of approximately 700 subjects by immunosequencing and related them to cytomegalovirus serostatus. To decide whether each TCR beta V gene segment behaved as functional or pseudogenic, an earlier analysis of some 540 of the donors relied on high-throughput TCR beta sequencing. The genetic ancestry cluster associated with self-reported Caucasian donors included 81% of the approximately 430 genotyped donors. The study combined high-throughput TCR immunosequencing, statistical association of individual TCRs with disease status, and machine learning to predict cytomegalovirus infection status. The study aimed to test whether signatures of past pathogen exposure could be identified by cataloging public T cell receptors. Across around 400 genotyped donors of the cohort, an average of about 240,000 unique TCR beta nucleotide sequences per donor were sequenced, and approximately 19% of those sequences were non-productive. A separate validation cohort of roughly 130 different subjects was used in addition to the approximately 700-subject first cohort. Overall results and qualifications from the work: In the study, roughly 160 TCR beta chains were listed as associated with cytomegalovirus. According to a later analysis, most CMV-associated TCR beta chains appeared to be HLA-restricted, and the HLA associations seemed to be driven largely by CMV exposure. The classifier was reported to diagnose cytomegalovirus status with high specificity and sensitivity in both the original cohort and the validation cohort. Most TCR sequences were seen in very few donors, while some public TCRs were found in many individuals. The authors suggested that the approach could potentially be extended to other disease states and immunological phenotypes. In a later genetic analysis, a missense DCLRE1C variant was associated with V-gene and J-gene trimming of TCR beta chains, and the association was replicated in an independent cohort. A further reported finding was that TCR beta sequences accurately predicted the HLA-A and HLA-B alleles for most subjects in the first cohort. Linkage disequilibrium might explain the correlated functional status among segregating V segments, but an unknown experimental factor could not be ruled out. Only TCR beta chains were sequenced in this cohort, and the absence of alpha or paired-chain data limited detectable features. Because the 87-base-pair reads could not distinguish some IMGT-functional V segments, including TRBV6-2 and TRBV6-3, those segments were excluded. Because some donors lacked HLA typing at each locus, the association tests relied only on the typed subset. Presence/absence analyses assumed roughly uniform sequencing depth across donors, an assumption that may not hold. A group of highly shared sequence variants was considered likely to be a technical artifact of the sequencing pipeline. A later analysis found that TCR association rates varied across HLA loci, with DRB1 alleles showing the most associated TCRs and HLA-C alleles the fewest. In a later analysis, several top co-occurrence clusters were reported to appear linked to parvovirus B19, influenza, CMV and Epstein-Barr virus. A later analysis associated 16,951 TCR beta sequences with specific HLA alleles at a false discovery rate of 0.05. Broadly in line with IMGT annotations, most TCR beta V segments showed up in productive rearrangements about 87% or about 30% of the time in an earlier analysis of several hundred of the donors. Around 16 rarely observed V segments, including chromosome 9 orphons, were excluded from the earlier analysis of a few hundred of the donors because counts were too low. In vitro tests confirmed that a few of the cytomegalovirus-associated TCR beta chains recognize cytomegalovirus antigens. In a later analysis, HLA-associated TCR beta chains were found to be more clonally expanded and to have lower generation probabilities than equally common non-associated chains. Assigning TCR associations to individual alleles was difficult when HLA alleles, especially DR and DQ, strongly co-occurred. Compared with the roughly 600-donor mean, donors in an Asian-associated ancestry cluster had fewer N-insertions in productive TCRs, according to a later genetic analysis. CMV serostatus was the only immune exposure information available for the cohort.

The cohort consisted of 650 to 700 healthy bone marrow donors. At the time of sampling, every cohort member was nominally healthy, though immune exposures that went unrecorded were likely present. The donor was CMV seronegative and was included in the group of 352 seronegative cohort members. A peripheral blood sample was collected from each donor, and TCR beta sequencing was performed on peripheral blood mononuclear cells. Genomic DNA was extracted from the blood cell samples with the Qiagen DNeasy Blood Extraction Kit. The library was obtained by the immunoSEQ multiplex PCR assay. For the multiplex PCR, a mixture combining 60 forward primers for TCR Vbeta segments and 13 reverse primers for TCR Jbeta segments was used. A multiplex PCR assay on genomic DNA amplified the CDR3 region of rearranged TCR beta genes. The amplified TCR beta libraries were sequenced on the Illumina HiSeq System as 87-base-pair reads. Per the authors' processing: A later analysis tallied roughly 78 million unique TCR beta chains across the 666 repertoires, and approximately 12 million of those chains were shared by two or more donors. To remove PCR and sequencing errors, raw reads were error-corrected and collapsed into unique sequences using a nearest-neighbor algorithm that merged closely related sequences. To assign V, D and J gene segments, CDR3 sequences were aligned to IMGT reference sequences. For a sequence to be retained, at least a six-nucleotide match to both a V gene segment and a J gene segment was required. Rearrangements were called productive when the CDR3 lacked stop codons and stayed in frame with V and J; all others were non-productive. CDR3 was defined according to IMGT convention as the region running from the second conserved V-encoded cysteine to the conserved J-encoded phenylalanine. Sequences without an unambiguous match to a single V gene segment were excluded from the earlier analysis of about 600 of the donors. An earlier analysis of a few hundred of the donors called V segments functional above 56.7% productive rearrangements and segregating when the between-donor standard deviation exceeded 5%. A statistical classification framework was built to diagnose cytomegalovirus status from the catalog of TCR beta chain sequences. A later analysis assigned V and J genes by comparing TCR nucleotide sequences with IMGT/GENE-DB human TR gene sequences. Using the TCRdist pipeline, a later analysis assigned CDR3 sequences along with most-parsimonious VDJ recombination scenarios. In a later analysis, each TCR beta chain was defined by its CDR3 amino acid sequence together with its V-gene family, and reads lacking a unique V-gene family were excluded. A later analysis removed several hundred highly shared, low-generation-probability nucleotide sequences to deal with suspected cross-contamination and a sequencing artifact. In a later analysis, a clonal expansion index for each public chain was calculated from normalized within-repertoire ranks of inferred template counts. In a later analysis, generation probabilities were computed with a VDJ recombination model fitted to out-of-frame rearrangements, and the resulting probabilities were checked against IGoR. A later analysis scored TCR-TCR, TCR-HLA and TCR-CMV co-occurrence with hypergeometric tests, applying a repertoire-size bias correction to TCR pairs. In a later analysis, false discovery rates were estimated by permuting HLA or CMV assignments 20 times. In a later analysis, co-occurring TCRs were grouped with DBSCAN, and TCRdist sequence similarity was added when clustering was performed within HLA-allele-positive subsets. Co-occurrence clustering excluded repertoires with fewer than 30,000 or more than 120,000 public chains, plus five with anomalous nucleotide sharing. Entries here come from immuneACCESS through TCRdb and include only in-frame sequences with V and J called. Some clones fail to appear in such tables; in the studies checked, an unresolved V gene covers under half of the shortfall, and the cause of the remainder is unknown. Clone size and V and J calls were adopted from that table, with D and trimming inferred from the DNA. The sample contains about 120,000 clones, approximately 80% of them found a single time. Approximately 2.6% of the sample is in the top ten clones.

The germline V gene encodes CDR1 MNHNS and CDR2 SASEGT. Cut back by 8 bases and 7 bases, the V and J ends lie 11 bases apart. The CDR3 numbers 11 residues from cysteine through phenylalanine. Of the read, only the CDR3 DNA is kept; its 33 bases are in frame from base 1. The clonotype was recovered from a female donor in good health and CMV-seronegative. Rearrangement joined TRBV6-1 to TRBJ1-2; TRBD1 is possibly the D segment (6 matching bases). What was sequenced was PBMCs. The CDR3 region reads CASWGQGGYTF. The bases are TGTGCCAGCTGGGGGCAGGGTGGCTACACCTTC.